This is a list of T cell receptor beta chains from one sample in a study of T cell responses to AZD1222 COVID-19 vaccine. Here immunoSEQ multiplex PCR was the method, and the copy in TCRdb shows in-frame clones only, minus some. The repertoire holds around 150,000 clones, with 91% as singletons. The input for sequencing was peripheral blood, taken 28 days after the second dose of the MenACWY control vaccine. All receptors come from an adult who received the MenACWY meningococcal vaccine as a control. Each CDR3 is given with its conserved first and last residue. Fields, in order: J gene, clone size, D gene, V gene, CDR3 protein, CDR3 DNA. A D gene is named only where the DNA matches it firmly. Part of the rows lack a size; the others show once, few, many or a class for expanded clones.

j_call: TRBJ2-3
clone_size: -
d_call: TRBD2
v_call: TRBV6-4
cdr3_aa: CASSDHRLAGGTDTQYF
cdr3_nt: TGTGCCAGCAGTGATCATAGACTAGCGGGAGGGACAGATACGCAGTATTTT

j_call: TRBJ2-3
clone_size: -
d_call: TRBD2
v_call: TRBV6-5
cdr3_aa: CASRLAGWVRDTQYF
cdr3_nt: TGTGCCAGCAGACTAGCGGGATGGGTGCGGGATACGCAGTATTTT

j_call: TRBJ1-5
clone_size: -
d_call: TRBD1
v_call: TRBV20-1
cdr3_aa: CSASDAAGTAIIPQHF
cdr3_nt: TGCAGTGCTAGTGATGCTGCCGGGACAGCGATCATCCCCCAGCATTTT

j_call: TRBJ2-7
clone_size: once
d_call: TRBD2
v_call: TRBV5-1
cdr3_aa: CASSLVMGLVAYEQYF
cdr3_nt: TGCGCCAGCAGCTTGGTAATGGGACTAGTGGCCTACGAGCAGTACTTC

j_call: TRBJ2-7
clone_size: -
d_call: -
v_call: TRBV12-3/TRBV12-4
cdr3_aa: CASSFVSYEQYF
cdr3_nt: TGTGCCAGCAGTTTCGTAAGCTACGAGCAGTACTTC

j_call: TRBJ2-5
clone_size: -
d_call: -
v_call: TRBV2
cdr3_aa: CASSEQETQYF
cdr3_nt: TGTGCCAGCAGTGAACAAGAGACCCAGTACTTC

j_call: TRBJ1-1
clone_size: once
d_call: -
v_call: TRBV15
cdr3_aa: CATSRDTAYEAFF
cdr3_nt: TGTGCCACCAGCAGAGATACCGCCTATGAAGCTTTCTTT

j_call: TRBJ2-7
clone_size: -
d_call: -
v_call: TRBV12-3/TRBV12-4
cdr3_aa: CASSLSRAGEQYF
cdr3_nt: TGTGCCAGCAGTTTATCCAGGGCGGGCGAGCAGTACTTC

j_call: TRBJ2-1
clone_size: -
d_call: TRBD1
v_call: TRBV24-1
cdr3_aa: CATSLSGQGQGEQFF
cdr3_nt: TGTGCCACCAGTTTGTCGGGACAGGGTCAAGGTGAGCAGTTCTTC

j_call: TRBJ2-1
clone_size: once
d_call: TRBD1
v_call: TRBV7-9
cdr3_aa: CASSLGTGVYNEQFF
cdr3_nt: TGTGCCAGCAGCTTAGGGACAGGGGTCTACAATGAGCAGTTCTTC

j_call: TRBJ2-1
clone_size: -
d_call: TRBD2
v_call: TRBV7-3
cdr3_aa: CASSPRPGVAGVNEQFF
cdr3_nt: TGTGCCAGCAGTCCCCGGCCCGGGGTAGCGGGAGTTAATGAGCAGTTCTTC

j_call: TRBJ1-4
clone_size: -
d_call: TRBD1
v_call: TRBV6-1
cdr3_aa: CASSETGSPFKEKLFF
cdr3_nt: TGTGCCAGCAGTGAGACAGGGTCCCCGTTTAAGGAAAAACTGTTTTTT

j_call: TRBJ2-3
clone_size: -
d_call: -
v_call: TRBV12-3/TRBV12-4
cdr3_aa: CASSLSGDTQYF
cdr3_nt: TGTGCCAGCAGCCTATCGGGAGATACGCAGTATTTT

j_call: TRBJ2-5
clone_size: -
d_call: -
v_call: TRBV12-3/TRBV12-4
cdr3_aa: CASRTMEETQYF
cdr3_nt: TGTGCCAGCAGAACAATGGAAGAGACCCAGTACTTC

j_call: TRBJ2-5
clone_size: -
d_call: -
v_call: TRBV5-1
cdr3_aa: CASSLEMTGGAETQYF
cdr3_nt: TGCGCCAGCAGCTTGGAGATGACGGGGGGCGCGGAGACCCAGTACTTC

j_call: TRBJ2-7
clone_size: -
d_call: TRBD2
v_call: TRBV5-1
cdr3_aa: CASSLATSGRNEQYF
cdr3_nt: TGCGCCAGCAGCTTGGCCACTAGCGGGAGGAACGAGCAGTACTTC

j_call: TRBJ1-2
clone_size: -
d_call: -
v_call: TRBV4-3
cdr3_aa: CASSQVSTSGYTF
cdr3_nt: TGCGCCAGCAGCCAAGTCAGTACTTCTGGCTACACCTTC

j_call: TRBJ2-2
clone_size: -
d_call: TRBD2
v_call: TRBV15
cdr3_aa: CATRTSGANTGELFF
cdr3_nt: TGTGCCACGCGGACTAGCGGGGCGAACACCGGGGAGCTGTTTTTT

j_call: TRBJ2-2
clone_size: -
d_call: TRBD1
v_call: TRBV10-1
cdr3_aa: CASSGDRSNTGELFF
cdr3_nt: TGCGCCAGCAGCGGGGACAGGTCGAACACCGGGGAGCTGTTTTTT

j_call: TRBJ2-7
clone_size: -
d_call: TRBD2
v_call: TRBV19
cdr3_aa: CASSIVASGSEQYF
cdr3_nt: TGTGCCAGTAGTATTGTGGCTAGCGGGAGCGAGCAGTACTTC

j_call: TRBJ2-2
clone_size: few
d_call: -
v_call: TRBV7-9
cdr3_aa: CASSPPGVATGELFF
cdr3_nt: TGTGCCAGCAGCCCCCCCGGAGTTGCCACCGGGGAGCTGTTTTTT

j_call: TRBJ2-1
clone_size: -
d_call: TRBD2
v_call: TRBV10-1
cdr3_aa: CASSLRTSGSGNEQFF
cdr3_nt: TGCGCCAGCAGCCTCCGGACTAGCGGGAGTGGAAATGAGCAGTTCTTC

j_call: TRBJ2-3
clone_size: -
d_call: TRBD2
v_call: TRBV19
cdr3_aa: CASSLRLAGNVDTQYF
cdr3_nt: TGTGCCAGTAGTCTTCGTCTAGCGGGCAACGTGGATACGCAGTATTTT

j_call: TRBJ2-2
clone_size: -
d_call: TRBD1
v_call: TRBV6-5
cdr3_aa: CASGDRVNRELFF
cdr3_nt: TGTGCCAGCGGGGACAGGGTGAATAGGGAGCTGTTTTTT

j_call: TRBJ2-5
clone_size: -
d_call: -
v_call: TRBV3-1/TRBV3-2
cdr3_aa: CASSQEGRGVETQYF
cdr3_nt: TGTGCCAGCAGCCAAGAAGGCAGGGGTGTGGAGACCCAGTACTTC

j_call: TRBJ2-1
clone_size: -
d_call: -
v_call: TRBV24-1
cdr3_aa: CATSDSGGQNYEQFF
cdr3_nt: TGTGCCACCAGTGATTCCGGGGGGCAGAACTATGAGCAGTTCTTC

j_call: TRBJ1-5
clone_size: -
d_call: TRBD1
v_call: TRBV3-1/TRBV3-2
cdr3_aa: CASSPVPGQGQPQHF
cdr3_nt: TGTGCCAGCAGCCCCGTCCCGGGACAGGGACAGCCCCAGCATTTT

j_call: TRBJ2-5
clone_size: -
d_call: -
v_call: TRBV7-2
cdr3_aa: CASSRDNQETQYF
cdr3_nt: TGTGCCAGCAGCCGGGACAACCAAGAGACCCAGTACTTC

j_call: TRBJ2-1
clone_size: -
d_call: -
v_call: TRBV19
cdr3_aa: CASSIGYGGVAWNEQFF
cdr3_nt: TGTGCCAGTAGTATTGGGTATGGGGGAGTAGCTTGGAATGAGCAGTTCTTC

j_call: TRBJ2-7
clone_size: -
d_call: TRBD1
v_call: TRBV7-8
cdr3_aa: CASSPRQGSAYEQYF
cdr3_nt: TGTGCCAGCAGTCCTCGACAGGGTTCGGCCTACGAGCAGTACTTC

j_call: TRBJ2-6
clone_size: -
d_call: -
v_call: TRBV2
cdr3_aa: CASSDLGAGANVLTF
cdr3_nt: TGTGCCAGCAGTGATCTAGGGGCTGGGGCCAACGTCCTGACTTTC

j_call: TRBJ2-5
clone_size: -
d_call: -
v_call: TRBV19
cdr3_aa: CASSTNRATVGETQYF
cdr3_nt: TGTGCCAGTAGTACAAACAGGGCCACGGTGGGGGAGACCCAGTACTTC

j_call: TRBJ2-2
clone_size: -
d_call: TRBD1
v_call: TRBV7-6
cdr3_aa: CASSLGGQGAGELFF
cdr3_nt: TGTGCCAGCAGCTTAGGGGGACAGGGAGCCGGGGAGCTGTTTTTT

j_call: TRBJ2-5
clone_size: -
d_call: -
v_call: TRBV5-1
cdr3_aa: CASSPRGRERAETQYF
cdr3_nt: TGCGCCAGCAGCCCCCGGGGCAGGGAAAGGGCAGAGACCCAGTACTTC

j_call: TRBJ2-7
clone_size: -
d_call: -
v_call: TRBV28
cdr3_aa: CASSITSFPFNF
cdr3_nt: TGTGCCAGCAGTATCACTAGTTTCCCCTTTAACTTC

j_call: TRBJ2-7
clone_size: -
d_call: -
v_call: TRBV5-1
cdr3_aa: CASSLVAGQHYEQYF
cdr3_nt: TGCGCCAGCAGCTTGGTTGCAGGCCAACACTACGAGCAGTACTTC

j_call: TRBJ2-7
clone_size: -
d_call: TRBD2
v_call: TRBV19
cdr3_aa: CASSSRLAGGPGEQYF
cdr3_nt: TGTGCCAGTAGTTCCCGACTAGCGGGAGGGCCGGGAGAGCAGTACTTC

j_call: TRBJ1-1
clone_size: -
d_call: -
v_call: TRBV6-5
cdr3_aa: CASSLIWGADTEAFF
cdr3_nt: TGTGCCAGCAGTCTAATTTGGGGGGCGGACACTGAAGCTTTCTTT

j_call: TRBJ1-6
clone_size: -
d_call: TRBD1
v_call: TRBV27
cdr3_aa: CASGRDSGGDSPLHF
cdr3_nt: TGTGCCAGCGGAAGGGACAGTGGGGGGGATTCACCCCTCCACTTT

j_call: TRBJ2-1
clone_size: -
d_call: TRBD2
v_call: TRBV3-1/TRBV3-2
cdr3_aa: CASSQGFGRGGQDEQFF
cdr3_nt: TGTGCCAGCAGCCAAGGCTTTGGGCGGGGGGGCCAGGATGAGCAGTTCTTC

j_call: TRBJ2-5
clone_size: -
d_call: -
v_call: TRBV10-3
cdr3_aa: CAISDVGETQYF
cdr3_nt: TGTGCCATCAGTGATGTTGGGGAGACCCAGTACTTC

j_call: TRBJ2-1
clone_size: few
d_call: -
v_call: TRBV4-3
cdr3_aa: CASSFTRGAGQMGYNEQFF
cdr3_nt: TGCGCCAGCAGCTTTACCCGAGGGGCAGGTCAGATGGGCTACAATGAGCAGTTCTTC

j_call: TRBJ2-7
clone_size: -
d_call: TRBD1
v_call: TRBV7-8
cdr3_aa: CASSFLNRGANEQYF
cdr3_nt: TGTGCCAGCAGCTTCTTGAACAGGGGGGCCAACGAGCAGTACTTC

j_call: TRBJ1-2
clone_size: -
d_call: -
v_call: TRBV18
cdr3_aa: CASSSRVDSNYGYTF
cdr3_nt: TGTGCCAGCTCATCCAGAGTGGACAGTAACTATGGCTACACCTTC

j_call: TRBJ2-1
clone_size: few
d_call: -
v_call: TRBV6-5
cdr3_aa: CASSKGYEQFF
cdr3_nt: TGTGCCAGCAGTAAGGGCTATGAGCAGTTCTTC

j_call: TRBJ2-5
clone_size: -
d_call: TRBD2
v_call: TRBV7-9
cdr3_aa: CASSQYSGSNQETQYF
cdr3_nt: TGTGCCAGCAGCCAATATAGCGGGAGTAACCAAGAGACCCAGTACTTC

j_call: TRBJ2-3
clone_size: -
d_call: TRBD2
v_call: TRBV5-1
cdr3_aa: CASSRTSGSTDTQYF
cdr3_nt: TGCGCCAGCAGCCGGACTAGCGGGAGCACAGATACGCAGTATTTT

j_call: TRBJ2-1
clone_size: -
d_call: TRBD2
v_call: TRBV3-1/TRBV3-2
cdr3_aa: CASSLSSGVYNEQFF
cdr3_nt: TGTGCCAGCAGCCTATCTAGCGGGGTTTACAATGAGCAGTTCTTC

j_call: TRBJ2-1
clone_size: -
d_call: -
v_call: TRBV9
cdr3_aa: CASSVENEQFF
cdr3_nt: TGTGCCAGCAGCGTAGAAAATGAGCAGTTCTTC

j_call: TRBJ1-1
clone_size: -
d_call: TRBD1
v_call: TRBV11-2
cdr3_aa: CASSIRGQGGTEAFF
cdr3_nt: TGTGCCAGCAGCATACGGGGACAGGGGGGCACTGAAGCTTTCTTT

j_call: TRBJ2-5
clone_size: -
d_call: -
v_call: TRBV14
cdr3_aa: CASSQDIGFGGPETQYF
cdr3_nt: TGTGCCAGCAGCCAAGATATCGGCTTCGGGGGGCCGGAGACCCAGTACTTC

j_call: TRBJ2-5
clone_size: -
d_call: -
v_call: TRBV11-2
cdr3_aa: CASSTQGPETQYF
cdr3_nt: TGTGCCAGCAGTACACAGGGCCCAGAGACCCAGTACTTC

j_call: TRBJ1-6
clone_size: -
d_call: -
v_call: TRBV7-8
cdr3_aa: CASSLVLGNSPLHF
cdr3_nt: TGTGCCAGCAGCTTAGTTTTGGGAAACTCACCCCTCCACTTT

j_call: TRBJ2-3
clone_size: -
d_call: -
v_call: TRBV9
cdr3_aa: CASSAGITDTQYF
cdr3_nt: TGTGCCAGCAGCGCCGGTATCACGGATACGCAGTATTTT

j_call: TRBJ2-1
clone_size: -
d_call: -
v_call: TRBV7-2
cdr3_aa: CASSQTASPEFF
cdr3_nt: TGTGCCAGCAGCCAGACCGCATCCCCGGAGTTCTTC

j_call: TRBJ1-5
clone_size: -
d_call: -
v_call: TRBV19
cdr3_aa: CASSGQWDQPQHF
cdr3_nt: TGTGCCAGTAGCGGACAGTGGGATCAGCCCCAGCATTTT

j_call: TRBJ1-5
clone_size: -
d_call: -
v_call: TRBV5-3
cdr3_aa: CARSLGGDGSNQPQHF
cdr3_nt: TGTGCCAGAAGCTTGGGCGGAGACGGTAGCAATCAGCCCCAGCATTTT

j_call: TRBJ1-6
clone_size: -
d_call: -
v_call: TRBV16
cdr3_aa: CASSHFKDLPNSPLHF
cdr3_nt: TGTGCCAGCAGCCATTTCAAGGATCTCCCAAATTCACCCCTCCACTTT

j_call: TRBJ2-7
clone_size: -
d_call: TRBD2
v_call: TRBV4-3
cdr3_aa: CASSQDLGGGRPREQYF
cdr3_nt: TGCGCCAGCAGCCAAGACCTCGGCGGGGGTCGGCCCCGCGAGCAGTACTTC

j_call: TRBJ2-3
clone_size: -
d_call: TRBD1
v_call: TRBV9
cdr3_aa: CASSAGTGLTDTQYF
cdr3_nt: TGTGCCAGCAGCGCCGGGACAGGGTTAACAGATACGCAGTATTTT